At least ten counts were recorded for the clone carrying this T cell receptor beta chain. This specimen belongs to a study of T cells in Graves' hyperthyroidism and ophthalmopathy. The germline V gene encodes CDR1 LNHDA and CDR2 SQIVND (reference sequence). The V and J ends lost 7 bases and 0 bases respectively, with 12 bases between them. The CDR3 has 14 amino acids. RNA transcripts served as the template for amplifying TCR beta CDR3 regions. During a first-round RT-PCR of the TCR CDR3, the HTBI primer set was used. TCRdb re-called the multiplex PCR reads through MiXCR, storing one row per CDR3 protein. The profile shows around 610,000 distinct CDR3 sequences, over 12% of them singletons.

The chain uses TRBV19 and TRBJ1-2; D unclear. Sequenced: blood. The clonotype originates from a woman in her 40s with Graves' ophthalmopathy. CDR3 residues: CASTPYTANYGYTF. The DNA for the CDR3 is TGTGCCAGTACCCCTTATACAGCTAACTATGGCTACACCTTC. The whole variable domain, remainder taken from reference TRBV19 and TRBJ1-2, is DGGITQSPKYLFRKEGQNVTLSCEQNLNHDAMYWYRQDPGQGLRLIYYSQIVNDFQKGDIAEGYSVSREKKESFPLTVTSAQKNPTAFYLCASTPYTANYGYTFGSGTRLTVV.